The 29 T cell receptor beta chains in this list originate from one sample, sequenced in a study of blood T cell repertoires in COVID-19 (dated by TCRdb to 2020 to 2022). Library generation was performed with the immunoSEQ multiplex PCR assay. Not all clones reach the TCRdb copy of this immuneACCESS table, which keeps in-frame sequences only. Checked studies attribute under half of the gap to unresolved V genes and leave the rest unexplained. The sample data list fewer than 250,000 clones, and more than 85% of these were observed just once. The ten largest account for about 2.9% of the sample. The specimen was peripheral blood. Receptor source: a man aged 55 to 70 with acute or convalescent COVID-19.

The chain joins TRBV3-1 (or the pseudogene TRBV3-2) to TRBJ1-1, with 8 bases fitting TRBD1. V was clipped by 4 bases and J by 5 bases; unmatched bases: 9. The CDR3 runs 15 residues. CDR1 and CDR2 from the germline V gene are LGHDT and YNNKEL (reference sequence). The CDR3 protein is CASSRPTGEETEAFF. The CDR3 DNA follows: TGTGCCAGCAGCCGCCCGACAGGGGAGGAAACTGAAGCTTTCTTT.

This clone was counted a few times. V and J are TRBV27 and TRBJ1-6; D is ambiguous. V was shortened by 1 base and J by 3 bases, with 13 bases between the two germline ends. Germline lookup yields CDR1 MNHEY and CDR2 SMNVEV (reference sequence). This CDR3 is 17 amino acids long. CDR3 in amino acids: CASSLLSRSHYNSPLHF. The CDR3 DNA sequence: TGTGCCAGCAGTTTATTAAGTAGATCGCACTATAATTCACCCCTCCACTTT.

The genes are TRBV10-2 and TRBJ1-5, with 7 bases matching TRBD1. The germline V gene has CDR1 WSHSY and CDR2 SAAADI. The CDR3 has 14 residues. J gave up 6 bases and V 2 bases, and 4 bases lay outside the gene matches. CDR3 amino acids: CASSEAGGTQPQHF. The DNA for the CDR3 is TGCGCCAGCAGTGAGGCAGGGGGGACTCAGCCCCAGCATTTT.

This clone has only a few counts. The genes are TRBV5-1 and TRBJ1-1; TRBD1 is a possible D gene (6 bases). Germline CDR1 reads SGHRS; CDR2 reads YFSETQ. This CDR3 contains 13 residues. With 4 bases removed from V and 4 bases from J, the gap between germline ends came to 11 bases. CDR3 DNA sequence: TGCGCCAGCAGCCCAGGGGTCGGCACTGAAGCTTTCTTT. Translated: CASSPGVGTEAFF.

The chain carries TRBV21-1 and TRBJ2-7; TRBD1, the table's D call, lacks a check against the DNA. TRBV21-1 is shown as a pseudogene. The CDR3 spans 12 residues. The CDR3 region has the DNA TGTGCCAGGGGACAGGGTGCCTACGAGCAGTACTTC. Amino acid sequence: CARGQGAYEQYF.

V gene TRBV21-1 combines with J gene TRBJ1-5. TRBV21-1 is labeled a pseudogene. This CDR3 region has 15 residues. The CDR3 DNA reads as TGTGCCAGCAGCAAAGGCGAAAGTAGCAATCAGCCCCAGCATTTT. Translating gives CASSKGESSNQPQHF.

V usage is TRBV12-3 or TRBV12-4 and J usage is TRBJ1-3; no firm D call. V lost 7 bases, J lost 3 bases, and 10 bases lay in between. This CDR3 spans 13 amino acids. DNA of the CDR3: TGTGCCAGCACCTTACAGAGTGGAAACACCATATATTTT. Its protein is CASTLQSGNTIYF.

The J gene is TRBJ2-7, the V gene TRBV9; 9 bases map to TRBD1. J lost 4 bases, V lost 0 bases, and 5 bases had no gene match. Germline-derived CDR1 and CDR2 are SGDLS and YYNGEE. The CDR3 spans 15 residues. CDR3 amino acids: CASSVAGTGRYEQYF. CDR3 coding DNA: TGTGCCAGCAGCGTAGCAGGGACAGGGCGGTACGAGCAGTACTTC.

V is TRBV6-5 and J is TRBJ1-1, with a weak D call TRBD1 (6 bases). Trimming took 0 bases from V and 4 from J, leaving 15 bases between them. There are 16 residues in the CDR3. Germline assignment: CDR1 MNHEY and CDR2 SVGAGI. The CDR3 bases are TGTGCCAGCAGTTACTCCCGGCAAGGGGGAGTCACTGAAGCTTTCTTT. Its protein product is CASSYSRQGGVTEAFF.

This chain connects TRBV7-3 to TRBJ1-2; 7 nucleotides agree with TRBD1. The CDR3 spans 13 residues. The V gene end was trimmed by 5 bases and the J gene end by 3 bases; junction bases not matched to a gene: 3. Germline loops: CDR1 SGHTA, CDR2 FQGTGA. The CDR3 sequence is CASSDREDYGYTF. The CDR3 DNA reads as TGTGCCAGCAGCGACAGGGAGGACTATGGCTACACCTTC.

The genes are TRBV3-1 (or the pseudogene TRBV3-2) and TRBJ2-5; 7 bases map to TRBD2. The CDR3 length is 15 residues. V was clipped by 0 bases and J by 0 bases; unmatched bases: 1. The germline V gene has CDR1 LGHDT and CDR2 YNNKEL (reference sequence). CDR3 in amino acids: CASSQEGTNQETQYF. CDR3 coding DNA: TGTGCCAGCAGCCAAGAAGGGACTAACCAAGAGACCCAGTACTTC.

The rearrangement uses TRBV6-5 and TRBJ2-1; 11 nucleotides agree with TRBD2. CDR3 size: 16 residues. Per the germline V gene, CDR1 is MNHEY and CDR2 is SVGAGI. The J segment lost 8 bases and the V segment lost 0 bases, leaving 6 bases of the junction unmatched. CDR3: CASSYSGSGGAYEQFF. The CDR3, as DNA: TGTGCCAGCAGTTACTCGGGTAGCGGGGGGGCATATGAGCAGTTCTTC.

The V gene is TRBV27, the J gene TRBJ1-3; TRBD1 is a possible D gene (5 bases). Trimming took 7 bases from V and 1 from J, leaving 14 bases between them. The CDR3 is 15 residues long. The germline V gene has CDR1 MNHEY and CDR2 SMNVEV (reference sequence). The DNA for the CDR3 is TGTGCCAGCACGCAGGGAAGGGCATCTGGAAACACCATATATTTT. Its protein is CASTQGRASGNTIYF.

This clone was seen more than once but under ten times. A read error may account for a junction end that differs from germline. This chain links TRBV5-1 with TRBJ2-5; 15 positions agree with TRBD2. CDR3 length: 19 amino acids. CDR1 SGHRS and CDR2 YFSETQ come from the germline V gene. CDR3 sequence reads: CASRLLPGLAGGGWETQYF. The CDR3 region has the DNA TGCGCAAGCAGACTTTTACCGGGACTAGCGGGGGGAGGCTGGGAGACCCAGTACTTC.

This chain uses TRBV29-1 with TRBJ2-1; TRBD1 might be the D (5 bases). V was cut by 4 bases and J by 4 bases, with 20 bases left in between. CDR1 and CDR2 from the germline V gene are SQVTM and ANQGSEA. The CDR3 runs 16 residues. This CDR3 reads CSVAGNPKGLYNEQFF. The CDR3, as DNA: TGCAGCGTTGCAGGGAACCCAAAAGGCCTATACAATGAGCAGTTCTTC.

The chain uses TRBV5-8 and TRBJ2-7; 9 bases are shared with TRBD1. Germline-derived CDR1 and CDR2 are SGHTS and YDEGEE. There are 15 residues in the CDR3. V lost 2 bases to trimming and J lost 3 bases; unmatched junction nucleotides: 6. The CDR3 nucleotides are TGTGCCAGCAGCTTAGGTGGACAGGGGATCTACGAGCAGTACTTC. This sequence encodes CASSLGGQGIYEQYF.

The CDR3 DNA reads TGCAGCGTTGAACCCGCGGGGGGCGGTAAAAACATTCAGTACTTC. Translated, it gives CSVEPAGGGKNIQYF. The chain couples TRBV29-1 to TRBJ2-4, with 8 bases fitting TRBD2. CDR3 size: 15 residues. V shed 2 bases and J 4 bases; nucleotides not matched to a gene: 7. CDR1 is SQVTM, CDR2 ANQGSEA, per germline.

This chain connects TRBV7-9 to TRBJ1-1; TRBD1 might be the D (6 bases). This CDR3 is 16 amino acids long. CDR1 is SEHNR, CDR2 FQNEAQ, per germline (reference sequence). Trimming pared 5 bases from V and 1 base from J, leaving 17 bases between. CDR3 protein: CASSDEGHAPNTEAFF. The CDR3 DNA is TGTGCCAGCAGCGACGAGGGACATGCCCCGAACACTGAAGCTTTCTTT.

This rearrangement joins TRBV11-2 to TRBJ2-2; possibly TRBD2 for D (5 bases). CDR1 is SGHAT and CDR2 is FQNNGV in the germline V gene. Trimming took 1 base from V and 6 from J, leaving 9 bases between them. This CDR3 comprises 14 residues. CDR3 nucleotide sequence: TGTGCCAGCAGCTTAGGGCTAGCCTCCGGGGAGCTGTTTTTT. The encoded protein is CASSLGLASGELFF. The whole variable domain, filled in from reference TRBV11-2 and TRBJ2-2, reads EAGVAQSPRYKIIEKRQSVAFWCNPISGHATLYWYQQILGQGPKLLIQFQNNGVVDDSQLPKDRFSAERLKGVDSTLKIQPAKLEDSAVYLCASSLGLASGELFFGEGSRLTVL.

This chain connects TRBV7-6 to TRBJ2-3, with 13 bases fitting TRBD2. Looked up from germline, CDR1 is SGHVS and CDR2 is FNYEAQ. Unmatched junction bases numbered 11, after V lost 3 bases and J lost 2 bases. This CDR3 comprises 19 residues. The CDR3 DNA reads TGTGCCAGCAGCTTTTGGTCGAGACTAGCGGGGGGATTCACAGATACGCAGTATTTT. Translation gives CASSFWSRLAGGFTDTQYF.

This chain uses TRBV28 with TRBJ1-6; D gene uncertain. This CDR3 is 16 amino acids long. The V gene's germline CDR1 is MDHEN and CDR2 SYDVKM. The V end was cut by 1 base, the J end by 5 bases, with 12 bases between. CDR3 bases: TGTGCCAGCAGTTTATCGGAGATGGTACATAATTCACCCCTCCACTTT. It specifies CASSLSEMVHNSPLHF. Complete variable domain (other parts from reference TRBV28 and TRBJ1-6): DVKVTQSSRYLVKRTGEKVFLECVQDMDHENMFWYRQDPGLGLRLIYFSYDVKMKEKGDIPEGYSVSREKKERFSLILESASTNQTSMYLCASSLSEMVHNSPLHFGNGTRLTVT.

The chain joins TRBV7-6 to TRBJ1-1, with D uncertain. The CDR3 has 15 amino acids. V was shortened by 1 base and J by 1 base, with 10 bases between the two germline ends. The germline V gene encodes CDR1 SGHVS and CDR2 FNYEAQ. The CDR3: CASSLDRRPNTEAFF. CDR3 nucleotides: TGTGCCAGCAGCTTAGACAGACGGCCGAACACTGAAGCTTTCTTT.

This sequence joins TRBV12-3 or TRBV12-4 and TRBJ1-2; D remains ambiguous. The CDR3 contains 12 residues. The germline V and J ends were trimmed by 5 bases and 8 bases, with 12 bases remaining between them. The CDR3 sequence is CASSLYRGGYTF. For the CDR3, the DNA is TGTGCCAGCAGTCTCTACAGAGGGGGCTACACCTTC.

The V call is TRBV10-3, the J call TRBJ1-1, with 8 bases matching TRBD1. Germline-derived CDR1 and CDR2 are ENHRY and SYGVKD. The CDR3 has 11 residues. Trimming removed 10 bases from V and 5 bases from J; junction bases left unmatched: 3. CDR3 protein: CATTGGTEAFF. The CDR3 DNA reads TGTGCCACCACAGGGGGGACTGAAGCTTTCTTT.

V usage is TRBV7-9 and J usage is TRBJ2-7; 7 bases are a match to TRBD1. The germline V gene encodes CDR1 SEHNR and CDR2 FQNEAQ (reference sequence). CDR3 length: 14 residues. The V gene end was trimmed by 0 bases and the J gene end by 3 bases; junction bases not matched to a gene: 2. The CDR3 spells CASSLAAGGYEQYF. CDR3 nucleotides: TGTGCCAGCAGCTTAGCGGCAGGGGGCTACGAGCAGTACTTC.

This chain joins TRBV9 and TRBJ2-1, with 7 bases that match TRBD2. Per germline, CDR1 SGDLS and CDR2 YYNGEE. The CDR3 contains 16 residues. J gave up 3 bases and V 0 bases, and 6 bases lay outside the gene matches. The CDR3 sequence is CASSVAGQRGYNEQFF. The CDR3 DNA follows: TGTGCCAGCAGCGTAGCGGGCCAGCGGGGCTACAATGAGCAGTTCTTC.

This sequence joins TRBV28 and TRBJ2-7; 8 nucleotides agree with TRBD1. CDR1 is MDHEN, CDR2 SYDVKM, per germline. Trimming took 3 bases from V and 5 from J; bases not matched to a gene: 9. This CDR3 region has 15 residues. The CDR3 protein is CASSFQGAGVNEQYF. The DNA of the CDR3 is TGTGCCAGCAGTTTTCAGGGGGCCGGTGTTAACGAGCAGTACTTC.

The rearrangement joins TRBV3-1 (or the pseudogene TRBV3-2) to TRBJ2-3; D gene unclear. Deletions cut 2 bases from V and 0 bases from J, with 9 bases between. The CDR3 runs 15 residues. The germline V gene encodes CDR1 LGHDT and CDR2 YNNKEL (reference sequence). CDR3 region: CASSQLGSSTDTQYF. The DNA for the CDR3 is TGTGCCAGCAGCCAACTAGGCTCTAGCACAGATACGCAGTATTTT.

The CDR3: CASSQGDRTGRGEKLFF. CDR3 nucleotide sequence: TGTGCCAGCAGCCAAGGCGACAGGACAGGGAGGGGTGAAAAACTGTTTTTT. The chain links TRBV3-1 (or the pseudogene TRBV3-2) to TRBJ1-4, with 8 bases that match TRBD1. Germline CDR1 reads LGHDT; CDR2 reads YNNKEL (reference sequence). The CDR3 spans 17 residues. J was trimmed by 7 bases and V by 1 base; bases with no gene match: 11.